This T cell receptor (beta chain) was documented in a study of cytomegalovirus exposure and HLA in healthy donors (dated by TCRdb to about 2017). Background for the entire study: An earlier analysis of about 530 of the donors reported about 260 Gb of sequence data and 117 million unique TCR beta sequences obtained from about 180 million T cells. An early release that covered about 640 HLA-typed donors contained about 290 gigabases of sequencing data and tens of millions of unique TCR sequences. Of the 300 to 450 genotyped donors, roughly 76% were placed in the genetic ancestry cluster associated with self-reported Caucasian donors. The aim of the study was to test whether cataloging public T cell receptors could identify signatures of past pathogen exposure. The study used immunosequencing to profile the T cell repertoires of approximately 650 subjects and linked those repertoires to cytomegalovirus serostatus. A separate validation cohort of over a hundred different subjects was used in addition to the roughly 670-subject first cohort. The study combined high-throughput TCR immunosequencing, statistical association of individual TCRs with disease status, and machine learning to predict cytomegalovirus infection status. A later analysis re-examined previously published TCR beta repertoires from several hundred donors and added high-resolution HLA genotyping to investigate patterns of TCR occurrence. The later analysis used no new phenotypic data to find candidate immune exposures, relying instead on TCR beta sequences and their occurrence across donors. In an earlier analysis of roughly 600 of the donors, high-throughput TCR beta sequencing was used to judge whether each TCR beta V gene segment behaved as functional or pseudogenic. Donor age, sex, ethnicity and CMV serostatus were compiled together with the repertoire data. Genome-wide SNP genotypes for about 65% of the roughly 700 donors were used in a later genetic analysis, which treated that subset as a discovery cohort. Every repertoire in the discovery cohort had been generated on one and the same sequencing platform. HLA typing covered class I and class II loci at four-digit resolution. Typing coverage varied by locus: roughly 620-640 donors for A, B, C, DRB1 and DQB1; roughly 520 for DQA1; over 600 for DPA1; approximately 470 for DPB1. A few DR-DQ haplotypes were treated as single units for association and clustering because of strong linkage in the cohort. Among over 350 genotyped donors of the cohort, an average of 235,054 unique TCR beta nucleotide sequences were sequenced per donor, around 20% of them non-productive. Points the paper makes about the study in general: Presence/absence analyses assumed roughly uniform sequencing depth across donors, an assumption that may not hold. In a later analysis, HLA-associated TCR beta chains were found to be more clonally expanded and to have lower generation probabilities than equally common non-associated chains. Linkage disequilibrium might explain the correlated functional status among segregating V segments, but an unknown experimental factor could not be ruled out. A cluster of highly shared sequence variants was judged likely to represent a technical artifact of the sequencing pipeline. An association between a missense DCLRE1C variant and V-gene and J-gene trimming of TCR beta chains was found in a later genetic analysis and replicated in an independent cohort. While some public TCRs were present in many individuals, most TCR sequences turned up only very rarely across donors. Cytomegalovirus status was reported to be diagnosed by the classifier with high specificity and sensitivity in both the original and validation cohorts. A later analysis reported that several top co-occurrence clusters appeared linked to parvovirus B19, influenza, CMV and Epstein-Barr virus. The earlier analysis of about 600 of the donors excluded roughly 17 rarely observed V segments, including chromosome 9 orphons, because counts were too low. For the cohort, immune exposure information was limited to CMV serostatus. Some IMGT-functional V segments, including TRBV6-2 and TRBV6-3, could not be distinguished by the 87-base-pair reads and were therefore excluded. In a later genetic analysis, fewer N-insertions in productive TCRs were reported among donors in an Asian-associated ancestry cluster than the roughly 700-donor mean. In vitro tests confirmed that a few of the cytomegalovirus-associated TCR beta chains recognize cytomegalovirus antigens. When HLA alleles, especially DR and DQ, strongly co-occurred, TCR associations were difficult to assign to individual alleles. Because HLA typing was unavailable for some donors at each locus, only the typed subset was used in association tests. Broadly in line with IMGT annotations, most TCR beta V segments showed up in productive rearrangements about 90% or about 30% of the time in an earlier analysis of several hundred of the donors. The study listed 164 TCR beta chains as associated with cytomegalovirus. At a false discovery rate of 0.05, a later analysis linked some 17,000 TCR beta sequences to specific HLA alleles. A further reported finding was that TCR beta sequences accurately predicted the HLA-A and HLA-B alleles for most subjects in the first cohort. Only TCR beta chains were sequenced in this cohort, and the absence of alpha or paired-chain data limited detectable features. According to a later analysis, TCR association rates differed among HLA loci, with DRB1 alleles showing the most associated TCRs and HLA-C alleles showing the fewest. It was suggested by the authors that the approach could potentially be generalized to other disease states and immunological phenotypes. A later analysis found that most CMV-associated TCR beta chains appeared HLA-restricted, with HLA associations seemingly driven largely by CMV exposure.

Spanning cysteine to phenylalanine, the CDR3 consists of 14 amino acids. The entry retains the CDR3 DNA only, 42 bases that are in frame from base 1. The germline V gene specifies SGHRS as CDR1 and YFSETQ as CDR2. The germline ends are 9 bases apart after V is trimmed by 0 bases and J by 2 bases. In total, 630 or so healthy bone marrow donors made up the cohort. All cohort members were sampled while nominally healthy, although unrecorded immune exposures were likely present. The donor was CMV seronegative and belonged to the group of 350 to 400 seronegative cohort members. Every donor gave a peripheral blood sample, and the peripheral blood mononuclear cells from that sample were used for TCR beta sequencing. Genomic DNA was extracted from the blood cell samples with the Qiagen DNeasy Blood Extraction Kit. Libraries were prepared through the immunoSEQ multiplex PCR assay. The multiplex PCR relied on a mix of 60 forward primers for TCR Vbeta segments and 13 reverse primers for TCR Jbeta segments. The CDR3 region of rearranged TCR beta genes was amplified from genomic DNA with a multiplex PCR assay. The amplified TCR beta libraries were sequenced on the Illumina HiSeq System as 87-base-pair reads. On the study's bioinformatics: A later analysis counted approximately 74 million unique TCR beta chains across the 690 or so repertoires, and approximately 11 million of these chains were shared by at least two donors. Raw reads were error-corrected and collapsed into unique sequences by a nearest-neighbor algorithm in which closely related sequences were merged to remove PCR and sequencing errors. V, D and J gene segments were assigned by aligning CDR3 sequences to IMGT reference sequences. Each retained sequence needed at least a six-nucleotide match to both a V gene segment and a J gene segment. Rearrangements were called productive when the CDR3 lacked stop codons and stayed in frame with V and J; all others were non-productive. CDR3 was defined according to IMGT convention as the region running from the second conserved V-encoded cysteine to the conserved J-encoded phenylalanine. The earlier analysis of about 560 of the donors excluded any sequence lacking an unambiguous match to a single V gene segment. An earlier analysis of a few hundred of the donors classified V segments as functional when productive rearrangements were above 56.7% and as segregating when the standard deviation between donors was above 5%. A statistical classification framework was built to diagnose cytomegalovirus status from the catalog of TCR beta chain sequences. In a later analysis, V and J genes were assigned by comparing TCR nucleotide sequences against IMGT/GENE-DB human TR gene sequences. Using the TCRdist pipeline, a later analysis assigned CDR3 sequences along with most-parsimonious VDJ recombination scenarios. In a later analysis, each TCR beta chain was defined by its CDR3 amino acid sequence together with its V-gene family, and reads lacking a unique V-gene family were excluded. In a later analysis, around 650 highly shared, low-generation-probability nucleotide sequences were removed to address suspected cross-contamination and a sequencing artifact. A later analysis calculated a clonal expansion index for each public chain from normalized within-repertoire ranks of inferred template counts. A later analysis computed generation probabilities with a VDJ recombination model fitted to out-of-frame rearrangements, and checked the results against IGoR. Hypergeometric tests were used in a later analysis to score TCR-TCR, TCR-HLA and TCR-CMV co-occurrence, with a repertoire-size bias correction applied to the TCR pairs. A later analysis estimated false discovery rates by permuting HLA or CMV assignments 20 times. In a later analysis, co-occurring TCRs were grouped using DBSCAN, and TCRdist sequence similarity was added for clustering within HLA-allele-positive subsets. Co-occurrence clustering excluded repertoires with fewer than 30,000 or more than 120,000 public chains, plus five with anomalous nucleotide sharing. TCRdb carries this immuneACCESS record with in-frame sequences only. Its versions omit some clonotypes, under half of them owing to an unresolved V gene in the studies checked, with the rest unexplained. From that table come the V and J calls and clone size; the DNA was used to work out D and trimming. The sample table contains under 200,000 clones; only one count was recorded for more than 75% of them. Of the sample, roughly 0.8% is held by the ten largest clones.

This clone was seen more than once but under ten times. What this receptor recognizes is not known. No much larger clonotype is one base removed from it; base qualities were not supplied. The receptor chain draws on TRBV5-1 and TRBJ2-7; 5 matching bases give a weak D call of TRBD2. Sequencing was performed on PBMCs. The TCR comes from a woman aged 18-29 years in good health and CMV-seronegative. The nucleotide sequence reads TGCGCCAGCAGCTTGGGCGGGTTTCCCTACGAGCAGTACTTC. Its protein is CASSLGGFPYEQYF.